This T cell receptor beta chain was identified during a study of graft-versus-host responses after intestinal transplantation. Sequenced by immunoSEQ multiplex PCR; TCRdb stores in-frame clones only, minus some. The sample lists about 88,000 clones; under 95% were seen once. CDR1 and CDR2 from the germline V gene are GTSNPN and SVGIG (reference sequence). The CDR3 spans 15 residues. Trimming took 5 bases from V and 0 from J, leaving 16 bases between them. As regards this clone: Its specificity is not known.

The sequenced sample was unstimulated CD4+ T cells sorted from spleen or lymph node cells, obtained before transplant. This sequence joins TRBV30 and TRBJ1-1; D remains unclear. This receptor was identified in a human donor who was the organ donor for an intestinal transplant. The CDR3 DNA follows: TGTGCCTGGGGAAGCGTTCGGTCATTGAACACTGAAGCTTTCTTT. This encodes CAWGSVRSLNTEAFF.